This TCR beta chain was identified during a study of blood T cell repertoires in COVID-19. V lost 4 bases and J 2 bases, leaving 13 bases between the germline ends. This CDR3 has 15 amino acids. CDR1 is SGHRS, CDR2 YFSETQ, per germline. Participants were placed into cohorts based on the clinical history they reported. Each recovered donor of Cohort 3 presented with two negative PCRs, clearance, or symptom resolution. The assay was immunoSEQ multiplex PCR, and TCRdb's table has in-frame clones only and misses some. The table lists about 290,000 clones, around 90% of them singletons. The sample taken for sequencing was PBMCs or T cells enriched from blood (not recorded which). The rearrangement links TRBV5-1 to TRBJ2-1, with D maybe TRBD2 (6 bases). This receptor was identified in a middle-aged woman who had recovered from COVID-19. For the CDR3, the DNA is TGCGCCAGCAGCCAAGAGCGGGCCACCTACAATGAGCAGTTCTTC. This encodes CASSQERATYNEQFF.